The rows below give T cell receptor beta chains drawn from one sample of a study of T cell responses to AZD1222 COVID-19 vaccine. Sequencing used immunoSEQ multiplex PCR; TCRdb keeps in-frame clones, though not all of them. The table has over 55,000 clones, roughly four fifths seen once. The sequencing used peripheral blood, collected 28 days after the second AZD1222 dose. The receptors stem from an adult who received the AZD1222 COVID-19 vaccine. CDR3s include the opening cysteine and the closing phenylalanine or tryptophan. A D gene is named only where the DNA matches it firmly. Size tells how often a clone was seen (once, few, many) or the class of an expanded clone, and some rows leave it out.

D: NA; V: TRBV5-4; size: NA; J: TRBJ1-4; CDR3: CASSLPGGNEKLFF; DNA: TGTGCCAGCAGCTTGCCCGGGGGGAATGAAAAACTGTTTTTT
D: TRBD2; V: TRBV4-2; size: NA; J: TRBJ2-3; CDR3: CASSHTARLAGDTQYF; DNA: TGTGCCAGCAGCCACACCGCCCGACTAGCGGGGGATACGCAGTATTTT
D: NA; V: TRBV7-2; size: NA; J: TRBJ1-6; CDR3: CASSLQYSPLHF; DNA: TGTGCCAGCAGTTTACAGTATTCACCCCTCCACTTT
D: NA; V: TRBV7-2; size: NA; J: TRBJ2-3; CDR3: CASSLVSGAGADTQYF; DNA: TGTGCCAGCAGCTTAGTTTCGGGGGCCGGCGCAGATACGCAGTATTTT
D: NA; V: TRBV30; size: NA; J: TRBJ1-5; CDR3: CAWSVSHRNQPQHF; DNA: TGTGCCTGGAGTGTTAGTCACCGCAATCAGCCCCAGCATTTT
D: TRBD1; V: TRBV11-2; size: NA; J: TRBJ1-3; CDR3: CASSTRTGPGNTIYF; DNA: TGTGCCAGCAGCACTCGGACAGGGCCTGGAAACACCATATATTTT
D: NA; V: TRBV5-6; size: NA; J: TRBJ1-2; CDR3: CASSSLGGVSGYTF; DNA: TGTGCCAGCAGCTCCCTGGGAGGGGTGAGTGGCTACACCTTC
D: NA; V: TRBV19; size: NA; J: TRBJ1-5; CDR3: CASRPTGGFGPQHF; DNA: TGTGCCAGTAGACCGACGGGGGGCTTTGGGCCCCAGCATTTT
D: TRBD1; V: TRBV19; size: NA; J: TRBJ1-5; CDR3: CASSNDRGYQPQHF; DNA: TGTGCCAGTAGTAACGACAGGGGATATCAGCCCCAGCATTTT
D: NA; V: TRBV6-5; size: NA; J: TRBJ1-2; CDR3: CASSPGGSNYGYTF; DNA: TGTGCCAGCAGCCCGGGGGGCTCCAACTATGGCTACACCTTC
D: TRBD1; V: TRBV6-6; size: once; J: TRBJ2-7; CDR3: CASRSGTGWNEQYF; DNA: TGTGCCAGCAGGTCCGGGACAGGGTGGAACGAGCAGTACTTC
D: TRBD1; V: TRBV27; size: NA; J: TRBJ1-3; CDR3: CASRSGTVDSSGNTIYF; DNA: TGTGCCAGCAGGTCAGGGACAGTAGATTCATCTGGAAACACCATATATTTT
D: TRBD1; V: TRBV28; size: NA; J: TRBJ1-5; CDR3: CASTGRRGHQPQHF; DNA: TGTGCCAGCACAGGGCGGAGGGGGCATCAGCCCCAGCATTTT
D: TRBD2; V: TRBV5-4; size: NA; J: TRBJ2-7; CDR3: CASSFRGGNYEQYF; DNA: TGTGCCAGCAGCTTCCGCGGGGGAAACTACGAGCAGTACTTC
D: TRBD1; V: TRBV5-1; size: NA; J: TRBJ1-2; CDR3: CASSLEGQGIRGYTF; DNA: TGCGCCAGCAGCTTGGAAGGACAGGGTATTCGTGGCTACACCTTC
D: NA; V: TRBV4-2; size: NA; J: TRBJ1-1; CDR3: CASSQSGMNTEAFF; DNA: TGTGCCAGCAGCCAGTCAGGGATGAACACTGAAGCTTTCTTT
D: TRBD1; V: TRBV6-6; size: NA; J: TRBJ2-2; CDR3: CASSPTGTGDGELFF; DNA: TGTGCCAGCAGTCCTACCGGGACAGGGGACGGGGAGCTGTTTTTT
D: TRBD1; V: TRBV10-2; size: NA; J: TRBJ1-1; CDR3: CASKRDRGDGTEAFF; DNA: TGCGCCAGCAAGCGGGACAGGGGGGATGGCACTGAAGCTTTCTTT
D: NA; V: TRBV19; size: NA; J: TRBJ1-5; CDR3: CASSIEDMSNQPQHF; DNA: TGTGCCAGTAGTATAGAGGACATGAGCAATCAGCCCCAGCATTTT
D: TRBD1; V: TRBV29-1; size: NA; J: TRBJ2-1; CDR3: CSVRGTGGSIEQFF; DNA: TGCAGCGTTCGTGGGACAGGGGGCTCGATTGAGCAGTTCTTC
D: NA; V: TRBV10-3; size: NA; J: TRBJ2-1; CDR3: CAISEGDLGFF; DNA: TGTGCCATCAGTGAGGGTGACTTGGGGTTCTTC
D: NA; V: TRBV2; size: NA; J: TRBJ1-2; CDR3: CASVGSNYGYTF; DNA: TGTGCCAGCGTCGGATCTAACTATGGCTACACCTTC
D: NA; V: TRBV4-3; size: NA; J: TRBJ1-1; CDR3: CASSQNRVLNTEAFF; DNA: TGCGCCAGCAGCCAAAACAGGGTTTTGAACACTGAAGCTTTCTTT
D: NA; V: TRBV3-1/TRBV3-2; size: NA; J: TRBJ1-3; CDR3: CASSPRSSGNTIYF; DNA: TGTGCCAGCAGCCCCAGAAGCTCTGGAAACACCATATATTTT
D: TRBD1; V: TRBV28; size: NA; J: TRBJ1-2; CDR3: CASSSDPGQGAPGYGYTF; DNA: TGTGCCAGCAGTTCGGATCCGGGACAGGGGGCCCCCGGATATGGCTACACCTTC
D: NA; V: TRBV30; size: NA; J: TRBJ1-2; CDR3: CAWSESTTDGYTF; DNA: TGTGCCTGGAGTGAATCGACAACCGATGGCTACACCTTC
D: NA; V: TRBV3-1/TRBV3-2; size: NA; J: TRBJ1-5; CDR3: CASSQDIGRLGQPQHF; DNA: TGTGCCAGCAGCCAAGACATCGGCAGGCTGGGTCAGCCCCAGCATTTT
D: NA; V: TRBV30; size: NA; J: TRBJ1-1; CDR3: CAWSADRNTEAFF; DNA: TGTGCCTGGAGTGCGGATCGGAACACTGAAGCTTTCTTT
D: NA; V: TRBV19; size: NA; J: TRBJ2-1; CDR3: CVASSAYNEQFF; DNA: TGTGTCGCAAGCTCAGCCTACAATGAGCAGTTCTTC
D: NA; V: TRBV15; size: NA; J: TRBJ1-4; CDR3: CATSRGADEKLFF; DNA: TGTGCCACCAGCAGAGGTGCGGACGAAAAACTGTTTTTT
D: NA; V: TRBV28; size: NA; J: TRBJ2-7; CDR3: CASSQEVGEQYF; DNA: TGTGCCAGCAGTCAGGAAGTAGGGGAGCAGTACTTC
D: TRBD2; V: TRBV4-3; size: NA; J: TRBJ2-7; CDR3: CASSQGRGGTYEQYF; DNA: TGCGCCAGCAGCCAAGGCCGGGGGGGCACCTACGAGCAGTACTTC
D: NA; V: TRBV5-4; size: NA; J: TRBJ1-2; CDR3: CASSPYGAGLYGYTF; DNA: TGTGCCAGCAGCCCGTATGGGGCAGGGCTCTATGGCTACACCTTC
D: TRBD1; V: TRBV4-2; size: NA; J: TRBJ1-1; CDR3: CASSQLGQGGPEAFF; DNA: TGTGCCAGCAGCCAACTGGGACAGGGAGGGCCTGAAGCTTTCTTT
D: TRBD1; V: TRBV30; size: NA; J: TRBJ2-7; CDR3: CAWSVDQGAYEQYF; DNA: TGTGCCTGGAGTGTAGACCAGGGGGCCTACGAGCAGTACTTC
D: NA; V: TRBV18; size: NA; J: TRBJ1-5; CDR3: CASSLQSNQPQHF; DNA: TGTGCCAGCTCCCTACAGAGCAATCAGCCCCAGCATTTT
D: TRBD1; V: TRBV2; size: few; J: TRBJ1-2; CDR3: CASRPGQGGYTF; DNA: TGTGCCAGCAGGCCCGGACAGGGAGGCTACACCTTC
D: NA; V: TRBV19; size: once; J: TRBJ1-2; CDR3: CASSFTRALANYGYTF; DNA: TGTGCCAGTAGTTTTACGAGGGCCTTAGCTAACTATGGCTACACCTTC
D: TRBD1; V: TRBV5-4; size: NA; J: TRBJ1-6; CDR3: CASSTEDRGNSPLHF; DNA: TGTGCCAGCAGCACGGAGGACAGGGGTAATTCACCCCTCCACTTT
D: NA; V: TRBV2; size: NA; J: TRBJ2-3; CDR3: CASSVRGRPSTDTQYF; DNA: TGTGCCAGCAGCGTACGGGGCAGACCTAGCACAGATACGCAGTATTTT
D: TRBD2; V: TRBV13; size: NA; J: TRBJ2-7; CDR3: CASTLQPSGGTYEQYF; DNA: TGTGCCAGCACCCTCCAGCCCAGCGGGGGGACCTACGAGCAGTACTTC
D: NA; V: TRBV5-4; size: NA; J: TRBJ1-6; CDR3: CASSPPEYNSPLHF; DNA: TGTGCCAGCAGCCCCCCAGAGTATAATTCACCCCTCCACTTT
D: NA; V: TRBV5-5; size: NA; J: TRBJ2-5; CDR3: CASSFGSQETQYF; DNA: TGTGCCAGCAGCTTCGGCAGCCAAGAGACCCAGTACTTC
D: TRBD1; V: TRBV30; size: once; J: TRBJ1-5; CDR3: CAWRGQFSNQPQHF; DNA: TGTGCCTGGAGGGGACAGTTTAGCAATCAGCCCCAGCATTTT